This T cell receptor beta chain was obtained from a study of OX40 agonist ivuxolimab in advanced cancers. Study as a whole: Eligibility admitted prior anti-PD-1, anti-PD-L1 or anti-CTLA-4 therapy; about 39% had some. Notes on the study in general: The average count of expanded clones was higher among CD8+ T cells than among CD4+.

A note on this clone: The antigen remains unidentified.

Method: immunoSEQ multiplex PCR; TCRdb's copy keeps in-frame clones and lacks some. The sample yields tens of thousands of clones, around 83% seen once. The V and J ends lost 5 bases and 3 bases respectively, with 17 bases between them. CDR3 length: 15 amino acids. The germline gives CDR1 LNHDA, CDR2 SQIVND (reference sequence). The genes are TRBV19 and TRBJ2-7, with TRBD2 as a possible D gene (6 bases). The clonotype comes from an adult with an advanced solid tumor such as melanoma, head and neck, liver or kidney cancer. Material: CD4+ or CD8+ T cells sorted from blood, obtained in a trial of the OX40 agonist ivuxolimab. The DNA of the CDR3 is TGTGCCAGTAGTCTCTCGTTGGGGGGTAACTACGAGCAGTACTTC. Translation: CASSLSLGGNYEQYF.